One sample yielded the 17 T cell receptor beta chains listed below, sequenced in a study of blood T cell repertoires in COVID-19. Here immunoSEQ multiplex PCR was the method, and the copy in TCRdb shows in-frame clones only, minus some. The table lists some 290,000 clones, about 90% of them singletons, with less than 3.5% in the top ten. Input material: peripheral blood. The receptor source for this set is a woman in her thirties with COVID-19, enrolled during active disease.

V is TRBV6-4 and J is TRBJ2-2, with 8 bases lining up with TRBD2. Germline-derived CDR1 and CDR2 are MRHNA and SNTAGT. The CDR3 contains 17 residues. Trimming cost V 0 bases and J 6 bases; bases outside gene matches: 9. The CDR3 loop reads CASSDSAGGRRSGELFF. CDR3 coding DNA: TGTGCCAGCAGTGACTCGGCGGGGGGACGTCGGTCCGGGGAGCTGTTTTTT.

The rearrangement joins TRBV5-4 to TRBJ2-2; 10 positions agree with TRBD2. Trimming removed 4 bases from V and 0 bases from J; junction bases left unmatched: 3. The CDR3 covers 16 residues. The V gene's germline CDR1 is SGHNT and CDR2 YYREEE (reference sequence). Here the CDR3 reads CASSPGTSANTGELFF. CDR3 bases: TGTGCCAGCAGCCCGGGGACTAGCGCGAACACCGGGGAGCTGTTTTTT.

Only a few counts were recorded for this clone. The rearrangement uses TRBV11-2 and TRBJ1-1; D gene uncertain. CDR3 length: 11 residues. Germline V gene lookup returns CDR1 SGHAT and CDR2 FQNNGV. Trimming stripped 5 bases from V and 6 bases from J, with 7 bases between. The CDR3 protein is CASSVGPEAFF. In nucleotides, the CDR3 is TGTGCCAGCAGCGTTGGGCCTGAAGCTTTCTTT.

This rearrangement joins TRBV5-6 to TRBJ2-7; 8 bases map to TRBD1. The V segment lost 3 bases and the J segment 3 bases; nucleotides outside the gene matches: 2. The CDR3 totals 13 residues. Germline V lookup: CDR1 SGHDT, CDR2 YYEEEE. CDR3 sequence: CASSYTGGYEQYF. CDR3 nucleotide sequence: TGTGCCAGCAGCTATACAGGGGGCTACGAGCAGTACTTC.

The chain has TRBV27 and TRBJ1-6; 9 nucleotides match TRBD1. V was clipped by 4 bases and J by 10 bases; unmatched bases: 8. The length of the CDR3 is 15 residues. Germline V gives CDR1 MNHEY, CDR2 SMNVEV (reference sequence). The CDR3 DNA sequence: TGTGCCAGCAGTTCGACCGGGACAGGGTACTCACCCCTCCACTTT. As protein: CASSSTGTGYSPLHF.

J is TRBJ1-3 and V is TRBV18; 7 nucleotides align to TRBD1. From germline, CDR1 is KGHSH and CDR2 LQKENI. This CDR3 has 15 amino acids. Germline trimming cut 8 bases from V and 0 bases from J; bases unmatched to any gene: 7. CDR3 bases: TGTGCCAGCACCGCCCCAGGGGGCTCTGGAAACACCATATATTTT. Residues: CASTAPGGSGNTIYF.

This chain uses TRBV18 with TRBJ2-3, with D perhaps matching TRBD1 (5 bases). The V gene's germline CDR1 is KGHSH and CDR2 LQKENI. This CDR3 is 15 amino acids long. V was clipped by 3 bases and J by 3 bases, with 13 bases between them. The CDR3 bases are TGTGCCAGCTCACCTAGTGCAGGGATTACAGATACGCAGTATTTT. Translated, it gives CASSPSAGITDTQYF.

This clone was picked up one time. The DNA of the CDR3 is TGTGCCAGTAGTTCCCGACAGGAGACGAACACTGAAGCTTTCTTT. Protein sequence: CASSSRQETNTEAFF. This chain links TRBV19 with TRBJ1-1; possible D gene TRBD1, 6 bases. Trimming stripped 5 bases from V and 1 base from J, with 14 bases between. Germline V gene lookup returns CDR1 LNHDA and CDR2 SQIVND (reference sequence). This CDR3 is 15 amino acids long. The full variable domain, its missing parts supplied by reference TRBV19 and TRBJ1-1, is DGGITQSPKYLFRKEGQNVTLSCEQNLNHDAMYWYRQDPGQGLRLIYYSQIVNDFQKGDIAEGYSVSREKKESFPLTVTSAQKNPTAFYLCASSSRQETNTEAFFGQGTRLTVV.

The chain carries TRBV7-3 and TRBJ1-1; D remains ambiguous. This CDR3 is built from 15 residues. With 1 base removed from V and 4 bases from J, the gap between germline ends came to 13 bases. Germline CDR1 SGHTA, CDR2 FQGTGA. CDR3 protein: CASSLNAGEGTEAFF. Written as DNA, the CDR3 is TGTGCCAGCAGCTTAAACGCAGGTGAGGGCACTGAAGCTTTCTTT. Supplemented by reference TRBV7-3 and TRBJ1-1, the full variable domain reads GAGVSQTPSNKVTEKGKYVELRCDPISGHTALYWYRQSLGQGPEFLIYFQGTGAADDSGLPNDRFFAVRPEGSVSTLKIQRTERGDSAVYLCASSLNAGEGTEAFFGQGTRLTVV.

The gene calls are TRBV28 and TRBJ1-2, with D possibly matching TRBD1 (6 bases). Trimming shortened V by 5 bases and J by 4 bases, and 23 bases separated the two germline ends. The CDR3 covers 17 residues. CDR1 and CDR2 from the germline V gene are MDHEN and SYDVKM. The CDR3 coding sequence is TGTGCCAGCAGTCCGGGCCGGACAGAGGGATTGACCTATGGCTACACCTTC. Protein product: CASSPGRTEGLTYGYTF.

V gene TRBV25-1 combines with J gene TRBJ1-4; D possibly corresponds to TRBD1 (6 bases). The CDR3 sequence is 16 residues long. The V end lost 5 bases, the J end lost 0 bases, and 13 bases lay between the germline ends. The germline V gene has CDR1 MGHDK and CDR2 SYGVNS. CDR3 sequence reads: CASSRRTVATNEKLFF. The CDR3 DNA reads TGTGCCAGCAGTAGAAGGACAGTTGCAACTAATGAAAAACTGTTTTTT.

This chain uses TRBV6-5 with TRBJ1-6; D gene unclear. Trimming removed 0 bases at V and 8 bases at J, with 11 bases between. Germline assignment: CDR1 MNHEY and CDR2 SVGAGI. The CDR3 length is 15 residues. Here the CDR3 DNA reads TGTGCCAGCAGTTACTCGACGGGAGGAGATTCACCCCTCCACTTT. The encoded protein is CASSYSTGGDSPLHF.

The chain links TRBV28 to TRBJ1-2, with D tentatively TRBD1 (5 bases). V lost 2 bases and J lost 8, with 15 bases in between. Germline V CDR1 and CDR2: MDHEN, SYDVKM. The CDR3 runs 14 residues. The CDR3 reads CASSLPQEERGYTF. The CDR3 region has the DNA TGTGCCAGCAGTTTACCACAGGAAGAACGGGGCTACACCTTC.

This clone has just one count. V usage is TRBV30 and J usage is TRBJ2-6, with D tentatively TRBD1 (6 bases). CDR1 and CDR2 from the germline V gene are GTSNPN and SVGIG (reference sequence). Trimming removed 2 bases at V and 0 bases at J, with 8 bases between. The CDR3 is made up of 15 amino acids. This CDR3 is CAWSQGLSGANVLTF. CDR3 bases: TGTGCCTGGAGTCAGGGGCTCTCTGGGGCCAACGTCCTGACTTTC.

The V gene is TRBV25-1, the J gene TRBJ1-4; TRBD1 agrees at 9 bases. CDR3 length equals 15 residues. J gave up 5 bases and V 3 bases, and 4 bases lay outside the gene matches. CDR1 MGHDK and CDR2 SYGVNS come from the germline V gene. The CDR3 sequence: CASSDPGTGNEKLFF. For the CDR3, the DNA is TGTGCCAGCAGTGATCCCGGGACAGGGAATGAAAAACTGTTTTTT.

The gene calls are TRBV6-1 and TRBJ1-5; no clear D. CDR1 is MNHNS, CDR2 SASEGT, per germline. This CDR3 contains 18 residues. Trimming pared 2 bases from V and 0 bases from J, leaving 17 bases between. The CDR3 loop reads CASSEWSLTGYSNQPQHF. DNA for the CDR3: TGTGCCAGCAGTGAATGGAGTCTGACGGGGTATAGCAATCAGCCCCAGCATTTT.

The chain joins TRBV27 to TRBJ2-7; a possible D gene is TRBD1 (6 bases). The CDR3 is 14 residues long. Trimming removed 3 bases at V and 3 bases at J, with 12 bases between. CDR1 is MNHEY and CDR2 is SMNVEV in the germline V gene (reference sequence). The CDR3 protein is CASSFSLQGYEQYF. In DNA form, the CDR3 reads TGTGCCAGCAGTTTCTCATTACAGGGCTACGAGCAGTACTTC.